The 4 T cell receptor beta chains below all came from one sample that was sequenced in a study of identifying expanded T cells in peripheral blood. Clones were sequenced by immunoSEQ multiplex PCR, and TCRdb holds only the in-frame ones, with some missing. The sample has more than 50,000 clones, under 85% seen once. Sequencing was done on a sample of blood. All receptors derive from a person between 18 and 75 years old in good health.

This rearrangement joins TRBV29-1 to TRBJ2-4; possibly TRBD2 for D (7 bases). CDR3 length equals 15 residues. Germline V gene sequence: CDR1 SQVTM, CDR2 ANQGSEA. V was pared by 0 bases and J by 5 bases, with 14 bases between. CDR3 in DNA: TGCAGCGTTGAAGATAGGGGGGGGCCCGAAAACATTCAGTACTTC. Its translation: CSVEDRGGPENIQYF. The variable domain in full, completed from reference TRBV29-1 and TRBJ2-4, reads SAVISQKPSRDICQRGTSLTIQCQVDSQVTMMFWYRQQPGQSLTLIATANQGSEATYESGFVIDKFPISRPNLTFSTLTVSNMSPEDSSIYLCSVEDRGGPENIQYFGAGTRLSVL.

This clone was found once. CDR3 loop: CASSPTGSGANVLTF. The CDR3, as DNA: TGTGCCAGCAGCCCGACAGGGTCTGGGGCCAACGTCCTGACTTTC. The V gene is TRBV9, the J gene TRBJ2-6; 7 bases fit TRBD1. With 4 bases clipped from V and 1 base from J, the junction kept 2 bases outside the gene matches. CDR1 SGDLS and CDR2 YYNGEE come from the germline V gene. This CDR3 is 15 amino acids long.

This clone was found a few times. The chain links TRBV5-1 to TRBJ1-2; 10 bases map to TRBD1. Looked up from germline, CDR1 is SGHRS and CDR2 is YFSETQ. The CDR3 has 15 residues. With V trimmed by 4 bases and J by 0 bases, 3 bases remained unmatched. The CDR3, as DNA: TGCGCCAGCAGCACCGGGACAGGGGCTAACTATGGCTACACCTTC. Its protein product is CASSTGTGANYGYTF.

CDR3 in amino acids: CATDREAGTGELFF. The CDR3 DNA reads as TGTGCCACCGACAGGGAAGCTGGGACCGGGGAGCTGTTTTTT. This sequence joins TRBV6-1 and TRBJ2-2; 7 positions agree with TRBD1. The V segment lost 10 bases and the J segment 5 bases; nucleotides outside the gene matches: 10. Germline CDR1 reads MNHNS; CDR2 reads SASEGT. The CDR3 sequence is 14 residues long.